Sequencing of this T cell receptor beta chain was carried out in a study of identical twins. TCRdb redid the calling of the 5' RACE reads with MiXCR, one entry per CDR3 protein. The table shows 300,000 to 350,000 distinct CDR3 sequences, with approximately 13% occurring only once. This clonotype was recorded a few times. The germline V gene encodes CDR1 MNHEY and CDR2 SVGAGI. The CDR3 sequence is 14 residues long. Trimming stripped 4 bases from V and 4 bases from J, with 12 bases between. Healthy Caucasians alone served as donors. The same specimen was also included in a second study, on yellow fever vaccine responses in identical twins.

The rearrangement joins TRBV6-5 to TRBJ2-3; D is possibly TRBD1 (6 bases). The source material was CD8+ T cells sorted from blood. This TCR was recovered from a woman between 18 and 29 years old in good health. The CDR3 region is CASSFTGTSDTQYF. CDR3 DNA sequence: TGTGCCAGCAGTTTTACCGGGACATCAGATACGCAGTATTTT.